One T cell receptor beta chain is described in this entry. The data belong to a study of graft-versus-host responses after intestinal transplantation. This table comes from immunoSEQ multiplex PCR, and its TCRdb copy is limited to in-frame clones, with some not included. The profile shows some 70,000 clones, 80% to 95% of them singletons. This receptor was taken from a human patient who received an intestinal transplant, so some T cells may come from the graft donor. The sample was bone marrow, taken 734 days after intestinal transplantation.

CDR3 bases: TGTGCCAGCAGCCCGGGACAGGTGCAAGAGACCCAGTACTTC. This gives the protein CASSPGQVQETQYF. V gene TRBV6-1 combines with J gene TRBJ2-5; 8 positions match TRBD1. The CDR3 totals 14 residues. CDR1 and CDR2 (germline): MNHNS, SASEGT. V lost 6 bases and J lost 2; bases outside the gene matches: 5.